Included here is one T cell receptor (beta chain) sequence, with context. Its antigen is unknown. This sample stems from a study of T cell responses to AZD1222 COVID-19 vaccine. Study-level findings and limits: CD4 TCRs linked to vaccination spanned spike, dominating at 160-218 and 743-854. Repertoires were obtained solely post-peak T cell response.

The method was immunoSEQ multiplex PCR; TCRdb's version includes in-frame clones alone and lacks a portion of them. The sample consists of 55,000 to 75,000 clones, 79% of them appearing once. Germline V gives CDR1 SGHRS, CDR2 YFSETQ. The CDR3 spans 14 residues. Trimming left V 0 bases short and J 4 bases short, with 10 bases between. The sequences come from peripheral blood, collected on day 0 of MenACWY control vaccination. The sequence was obtained from an adult in good health. The rearrangement uses TRBV5-1 and TRBJ1-1; D perhaps matches TRBD1 (5 bases). CDR3 coding DNA: TGCGCCAGCAGCTTGGGGGGGTATGGCACTGAAGCTTTCTTT. Translating it yields CASSLGGYGTEAFF.